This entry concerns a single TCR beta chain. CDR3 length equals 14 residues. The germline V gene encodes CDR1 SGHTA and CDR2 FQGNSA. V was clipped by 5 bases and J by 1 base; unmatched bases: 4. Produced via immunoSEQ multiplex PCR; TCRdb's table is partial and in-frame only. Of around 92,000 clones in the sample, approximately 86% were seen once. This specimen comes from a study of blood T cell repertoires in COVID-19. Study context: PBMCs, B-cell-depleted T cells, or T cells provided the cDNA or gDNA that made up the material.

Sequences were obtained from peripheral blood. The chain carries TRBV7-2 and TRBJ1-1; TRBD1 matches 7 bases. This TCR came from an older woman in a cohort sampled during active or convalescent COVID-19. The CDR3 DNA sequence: TGTGCCAGCAGCCCCCAGGGGGGGAACACTGAAGCTTTCTTT. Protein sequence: CASSPQGGNTEAFF.